This TCR beta chain was observed in a study of blood T cell repertoires in COVID-19. Overall study: Samples representing acute and convalescent COVID-19 were sourced from the United States, Italy and Spain.

Per the original methods: Reference gene primer amplification gave estimated nucleated cell counts. Profiled with immunoSEQ multiplex PCR; TCRdb holds only in-frame clones, not every one. The D gene and trimming were derived from the DNA, and the V and J assignments and clone size from that table. The sample contains fewer than 200,000 clones, just under 85% of which appear only once. V was pared by 0 bases and J by 7 bases, with 11 bases between. Germline-derived CDR1 and CDR2 are SGHRS and YFSETQ. The CDR3 totals 14 residues. Material for sequencing was peripheral blood. This rearrangement joins TRBV5-1 to TRBJ1-3, with a weak D call TRBD1 (5 bases). The TCR was taken from a woman of 80 years or more with acute or convalescent COVID-19. The CDR3, as DNA: TGCGCCAGCAGCTTGGGGGCAGGGCCGAACACCATATATTTT. Translating it yields CASSLGAGPNTIYF.